What follows are 4 T cell receptor beta chains derived from one specimen sequenced in a study of T-cell reconstitution after alpha-beta-depleted transplantation in children. Unique molecular identifiers tagged the TCRbeta library. TCRdb re-analysed the PCR reads in MiXCR, keeping a single row per CDR3 protein. The sample holds hundreds of thousands of distinct CDR3 sequences, approximately 29% seen once. Sample: PBMCs from the stem cell graft donor, taken from the stem cell graft. The receptors shown here come from a human donor who donated a stem cell graft to a child with aplastic anemia.

This clonotype showed up many times. The J gene is TRBJ1-4, the V gene TRBV20-1; D gene uncertain. From germline, CDR1 is DFQATT and CDR2 SNEGSKA (reference sequence). CDR3 length: 12 residues. Trimming cost V 1 base and J 7 bases, with 7 bases left between them. The CDR3 here is CSARGASEKLFF. The CDR3 DNA sequence: TGCAGTGCTAGAGGGGCGAGTGAAAAACTGTTTTTT.

This clonotype was seen a handful of times. V and J are TRBV29-1 and TRBJ1-1; D remains unclear. Trimming cost V 5 bases and J 0 bases, with 22 bases left between them. CDR1 is SQVTM and CDR2 is ANQGSEA in the germline V gene. CDR3 length equals 17 residues. CDR3 coding DNA: TGCAGCGTTTTTAACCGTAGGAGAACCCAAATGAACACTGAAGCTTTCTTT. Protein product: CSVFNRRRTQMNTEAFF.

This rearrangement joins TRBV7-2 to TRBJ2-3, with 7 bases lining up with TRBD2. Germline V gene sequence: CDR1 SGHTA, CDR2 FQGNSA. V shed 1 base, J shed 1 base, and the junction held 2 bases outside the gene matches. The CDR3 has 15 residues. In nucleotides, the CDR3 is TGTGCCAGCAGCTTAGGGGGGGGTGGCACAGATACGCAGTATTTT. It translates to CASSLGGGGTDTQYF.

There are many counts of this clonotype. J is TRBJ1-4 and V is TRBV4-3, with 9 positions matching TRBD1. The CDR3 runs 15 residues. Germline assignment: CDR1 LGHNA and CDR2 YSLEER. The ends lost 4 bases at V and 8 bases at J; junction bases unmatched: 8. Here the CDR3 DNA reads TGCGCCAGCAGCCGGACAGGGGATGGGGACGAAAAACTGTTTTTT. Its protein product is CASSRTGDGDEKLFF.